The 32 T cell receptor beta chains below all came from one sample that was sequenced in a study of blood T cells in healthy people across ages. Through a sample-barcoded 5' primer and a J-beta primer mix, a second PCR was run for 7 to 11 cycles. TCRdb analysed the 5' RACE reads with MiXCR anew, one entry per CDR3 protein. Of 1.5 million to 2 million distinct CDR3 sequences detected, about 50% appear once; the ten largest clones hold more than 2%. Material: blood. The receptors come from a woman in her thirties or forties in good health.

This sequence joins TRBV29-1 and TRBJ1-1; no firm D call. V was cut by 7 bases and J by 0 bases, with 15 bases left in between. This CDR3 comprises 14 residues. CDR1 SQVTM and CDR2 ANQGSEA come from the germline V gene. The CDR3 reads CSATHGRMNTEAFF. The CDR3 DNA sequence: TGCAGCGCGACGCACGGCCGGATGAACACTGAAGCTTTCTTT.

The genes are TRBV27 and TRBJ2-7, with D unclear. The V gene's germline CDR1 is MNHEY and CDR2 SMNVEV (reference sequence). The CDR3 loop spans 16 amino acids. V lost 2 bases and J 0 bases, leaving 14 bases between the germline ends. CDR3 protein: CASSLAADRVSYEQYF. Written as DNA, the CDR3 is TGTGCCAGCAGTTTAGCCGCAGATAGGGTCTCCTACGAGCAGTACTTC.

This clonotype was observed a single time. The gene calls are TRBV29-1 and TRBJ2-5, with TRBD2 identical over 10 bases. The V gene's germline CDR1 is SQVTM and CDR2 ANQGSEA. The junction had 5 bases not matched to a gene; V was cut back by 5 bases and J by 2 bases. The CDR3 runs to 14 residues. The CDR3 here is CSVHRTSGQETQYF. CDR3 in DNA: TGCAGCGTTCATAGGACTAGCGGACAAGAGACCCAGTACTTC.

This chain joins TRBV24-1 and TRBJ2-5; TRBD1 matches at 9 bases. This CDR3 has 17 residues. The ends lost 3 bases at V and 4 bases at J; junction bases unmatched: 11. The germline V gene encodes CDR1 KGHDR and CDR2 SFDVKD. CDR3 loop: CATSDPSTGGRVETQYF. In DNA, the CDR3 is TGTGCCACCAGTGATCCCTCGACAGGGGGTAGGGTAGAGACCCAGTACTTC.

This chain joins TRBV27 and TRBJ2-2; 9 bases are shared with TRBD1. There are 15 residues in the CDR3. Germline assignment: CDR1 MNHEY and CDR2 SMNVEV (reference sequence). V lost 6 bases to trimming and J lost 5 bases; unmatched junction nucleotides: 7. DNA of the CDR3: TGTGCCAGCAGATTAGGACAGGGGAGGACCGGGGAGCTGTTTTTT. Amino acid sequence: CASRLGQGRTGELFF.

This chain links TRBV6-5 with TRBJ1-2; D gene unclear. In germline, CDR1 is MNHEY, CDR2 SVGAGI. V dropped 2 bases and J dropped 9 bases, with 13 bases sitting between them. CDR3 length: 13 amino acids. The DNA of the CDR3 is TGTGCCAGCAGTTACAAGCAGCCACGGAGCTACACCTTC. Protein product: CASSYKQPRSYTF.

V is TRBV6-5 and J is TRBJ2-4; D may be TRBD1 or TRBD2 (6 bases each). The closer fit of TRBJ2-7 to the DNA end suggests the J call may be wrong. CDR3 length: 15 residues. Germline V gene data show CDR1 as MNHEY and CDR2 as SVGAGI. The CDR3 DNA reads TGTGCCAGCCAACGAAGGGGGGTTGGCATCTACGAGCAGTACTTC. It codes for CASQRRGVGIYEQYF.

In this sample, this clonotype turned up a few times. The gene calls are TRBV5-1 and TRBJ2-1; unclear D gene. V lost 4 bases, J lost 9 bases, and 11 bases lay in between. CDR1 SGHRS and CDR2 YFSETQ come from the germline V gene. The CDR3 totals 12 residues. The DNA for the CDR3 is TGCGCCAGCAGCAAGGACCCGAGTGAGCAGTTCTTC. Protein product: CASSKDPSEQFF.

This clonotype turned up a few times. The chain joins TRBV15 to TRBJ1-2, with D unresolved. There are 13 residues in the CDR3. V was trimmed by 5 bases and J by 3 bases, leaving 10 bases between them. Per germline, CDR1 LNHNV and CDR2 YYDKDF (reference sequence). CDR3 in DNA: TGTGCCACCAGCCCTATGATCGACTATGGCTACACCTTC. Protein sequence: CATSPMIDYGYTF.

With respect to this clonotype: Compared with germline, one end of the junction differs, possibly owing to a read error. V and J are TRBV20-1 and TRBJ1-2; TRBD1 might be the D (5 bases). Germline-derived CDR1 and CDR2 are DFQATT and SNEGSKA (reference sequence). The CDR3 runs to 12 residues. The CDR3 DNA reads as TGCAGGGCTAGTCGGGGCAGCTATGGCTACACCTTC. It yields the protein CRASRGSYGYTF.

In this sample, this clonotype turned up a few times. V and J are TRBV7-9 and TRBJ2-7; 9 positions agree with TRBD1. Germline lookup yields CDR1 SEHNR and CDR2 FQNEAQ (reference sequence). The CDR3 has 16 amino acids. Trimming at V came to 6 bases and at J to 0 bases, leaving 9 bases not matched to a gene. The DNA of the CDR3 is TGTGCCAGCAGAAGACCGGGACAGGGAAACTCCTACGAGCAGTACTTC. The encoded protein is CASRRPGQGNSYEQYF.

The V call is TRBV4-2, the J call TRBJ2-1, with 9 positions matching TRBD1. The germline V gene has CDR1 LGHNA and CDR2 YNFKEQ. The CDR3 consists of 16 residues. V was pared by 4 bases and J by 7 bases, with 11 bases of the junction left unmatched. CDR3 sequence reads: CASSPPGDRDGNEQFF. Written as DNA, the CDR3 is TGTGCCAGCAGCCCGCCCGGGGACAGGGATGGGAATGAGCAGTTCTTC.

V and J are TRBV5-5 and TRBJ2-7; tentatively, D is TRBD1 or TRBD2 (5 bases each). This CDR3 has 14 amino acids. Looked up from germline, CDR1 is SGHKS and CDR2 is YYEKEE (reference sequence). The V gene lost 2 bases and the J gene lost 4 bases, with 13 bases spanning the gap. Here the CDR3 DNA reads TGTGCCAGCAGCTTTGGGGGAATATATTACGAGCAGTACTTC. Protein sequence: CASSFGGIYYEQYF.

The chain joins TRBV28 to TRBJ1-2; D unresolved. Germline CDR1 reads MDHEN; CDR2 reads SYDVKM. V was cut by 5 bases and J by 2 bases, with 18 bases left in between. The CDR3 runs 16 residues. The CDR3 protein is CASSPAPLGSNYGYTF. For the CDR3, the DNA is TGTGCCAGCAGTCCCGCGCCATTGGGTTCGAACTATGGCTACACCTTC.

V and J are TRBV4-1 and TRBJ2-5, with a tentative D call TRBD2 (5 bases). Germline V CDR1 and CDR2: MGHRA, YSYEKL. Trimming took 1 base from V and 1 from J, leaving 7 bases between them. The CDR3 loop spans 14 amino acids. The CDR3 DNA is TGCGCCAGCAGCCAAGTAGCGTTCCAAGAGACCCAGTACTTC. Protein: CASSQVAFQETQYF.

V is TRBV5-8 and J is TRBJ2-4; the D call may be TRBD1 or TRBD2 (6 bases each). This CDR3 contains 17 residues. Looked up from germline, CDR1 is SGHTS and CDR2 is YDEGEE. Trimming took off 3 bases at V and 13 bases at J, with 29 bases between the two ends. Written as DNA, the CDR3 is TGTGCCAGCAGCTCTCCCCCTTCAGGGGCCTGGGGGGAGACACAGTACTTC. It yields the protein CASSSPPSGAWGETQYF.

The chain recombines TRBV27 with TRBJ1-6, with D possibly being TRBD1 (5 bases). This CDR3 is 13 amino acids long. The V end was cut by 5 bases, the J end by 11 bases, with 13 bases between. Germline CDR1 MNHEY, CDR2 SMNVEV (reference sequence). This CDR3 is CASSPNRMTPLHF. The CDR3 DNA reads TGTGCCAGCAGTCCCAACAGGATGACACCCCTCCACTTT.

The J gene is TRBJ1-4, the V gene TRBV7-2; D possibly corresponds to TRBD1 (6 bases). The CDR3 covers 17 residues. V lost 1 base to trimming and J lost 0 bases, with 12 bases between them. The V gene's germline CDR1 is SGHTA and CDR2 FQGNSA. CDR3 residues: CASSLVGRGATNEKLFF. As DNA, the CDR3 is TGTGCCAGCAGCTTAGTTGGCAGGGGAGCAACTAATGAAAAACTGTTTTTT. The full variable domain, in which reference TRBV7-2 and TRBJ1-4 provide the parts outside the CDR3, is GAGVSQSPSNKVTEKGKDVELRCDPISGHTALYWYRQSLGQGLEFLIYFQGNSAPDKSGLPSDRFSAERTGGSVSTLTIQRTQQEDSAVYLCASSLVGRGATNEKLFFGSGTQLSVL.

This clonotype has a handful of counts. The rearrangement joins TRBV18 to TRBJ2-7; the D gene is possibly TRBD2 (5 bases). The tail of the sequence fits TRBJ2-5 better, so the J call may be wrong. The CDR3 has 14 amino acids. Per the germline V gene, CDR1 is KGHSH and CDR2 is LQKENI. CDR3 coding DNA: TGTGCCAGCTCACCAAACTACCGAGGGGAGACCCAGTACTTC. Protein sequence: CASSPNYRGETQYF.

The gene calls are TRBV7-2 and TRBJ1-2; TRBD1 is a possible D gene (6 bases). With 0 bases removed from V and 8 bases from J, the gap between germline ends came to 13 bases. Germline loops: CDR1 SGHTA, CDR2 FQGNSA. This CDR3 has 14 residues. The DNA for the CDR3 is TGTGCCAGCAGCTTAGCTTCGGGGGCTGGAGGCTACACCTTC. Residues: CASSLASGAGGYTF.

The J gene is TRBJ2-5, the V gene TRBV12-3 or TRBV12-4, with a tentative D call TRBD1 (7 bases). CDR3 size: 13 residues. V was clipped by 5 bases and J by 5 bases, with 12 bases between them. The CDR3 nucleotides are TGTGCCAGCAGTCCACAGGGGACTGAGACCCAGTACTTC. Protein product: CASSPQGTETQYF.

This clonotype has a count of ten or more. The V call is TRBV20-1, the J call TRBJ2-5, with TRBD2 identical over 8 bases. V gave up 0 bases and J gave up 2 bases; unmatched junction bases: 2. Germline CDR1 reads DFQATT; CDR2 reads SNEGSKA (reference sequence). This CDR3 is 14 amino acids long. CDR3 amino acids: CSARDPGGQETQYF. CDR3 bases: TGCAGTGCTAGAGATCCGGGGGGGCAAGAGACCCAGTACTTC.

This chain connects TRBV5-1 to TRBJ1-1; 8 bases map to TRBD1. J gave up 1 base and V 5 bases, and 7 bases lay outside the gene matches. This CDR3 contains 15 residues. The germline V gene has CDR1 SGHRS and CDR2 YFSETQ. DNA for the CDR3: TGCGCCAGCAGATATGCAGGGGGCGAGAACACTGAAGCTTTCTTT. Encoded protein: CASRYAGGENTEAFF.

This CDR3 reads CAISESMNSPLHF. The DNA of the CDR3 is TGTGCCATCAGTGAGTCCATGAATTCACCCCTCCACTTT. V and J are TRBV10-3 and TRBJ1-6, with D hard to call. CDR3 length: 13 residues. In germline, CDR1 is ENHRY, CDR2 SYGVKD. V shed 0 bases and J shed 7 bases, with 4 bases lying between them.

Only a few counts were recorded for this clonotype. The CDR3: CASSQERENEQFF. DNA for the CDR3: TGCGCCAGCAGCCAAGAAAGGGAAAATGAGCAGTTCTTC. The chain uses TRBV4-3 and TRBJ2-1, with D hard to call. V lost 0 bases and J lost 7, with 7 bases in between. Per the germline V gene, CDR1 is LGHNA and CDR2 is YSLEER. The CDR3 totals 13 residues.

This clonotype has more than one count but fewer than ten. The chain recombines TRBV27 with TRBJ2-1; D is possibly TRBD2 (6 bases). CDR1 is MNHEY, CDR2 SMNVEV, per germline (reference sequence). V lost 6 bases, J lost 5 bases, and 14 bases lay in between. The CDR3 has 14 residues. CDR3 sequence: CASSRRARDNEQFF. The DNA of the CDR3 is TGTGCCAGCAGCCGGAGGGCTCGGGACAATGAGCAGTTCTTC.

V gene TRBV3-1 combines with J gene TRBJ2-1, with D possibly called TRBD1 or TRBD2 (5 bases each). V lost 2 bases and J 10 bases, leaving 15 bases between the germline ends. Germline V lookup: CDR1 LGHDT, CDR2 YNNKEL (reference sequence). CDR3 size: 14 residues. CDR3 sequence reads: CASSQRVSGPEQFF. In DNA form, the CDR3 reads TGTGCCAGCAGCCAAAGAGTATCGGGGCCCGAGCAGTTCTTC.

The chain couples TRBV5-6 to TRBJ2-7; tentatively, D is TRBD1 or TRBD2 (6 bases each). Trimming removed 1 base from V and 1 base from J, with 15 bases in between. In germline, CDR1 is SGHDT, CDR2 YYEEEE. This CDR3 contains 16 residues. The CDR3 reads CASSLWGAAGSYEQYF. The CDR3 coding sequence is TGTGCCAGCAGCTTGTGGGGGGCGGCGGGGTCCTACGAGCAGTACTTC. Variable domain in full (rest from reference TRBV5-6 and TRBJ2-7): DAGVTQSPTHLIKTRGQQVTLRCSPKSGHDTVSWYQQALGQGPQFIFQYYEEEERQRGNFPDRFSGHQFPNYSSELNVNALLLGDSALYLCASSLWGAAGSYEQYFGPGTRLTVT.

Note on this clonotype: A junction end diverges from the germline sequence, so it may reflect a read error. The V call is TRBV5-1, the J call TRBJ2-4; TRBD1 aligns across 7 bases. With the DNA end fitting TRBJ2-7 better, the J assignment may be wrong. Germline V gene data show CDR1 as SGHRS and CDR2 as YFSETQ. This CDR3 has 14 amino acids. The DNA for the CDR3 is TGCGCCAGCAGCTTGACAGGGGCCTCCCACGAGCAGTACTTC. This codes for CASSLTGASHEQYF.

This clonotype showed up just a few times. The V call is TRBV13, the J call TRBJ2-7; no clear D gene. V lost 5 bases, J lost 7 bases, and 15 bases lay in between. CDR3 length: 13 amino acids. Germline V CDR1 and CDR2: PRHDT, FYEKMQ (reference sequence). CDR3 nucleotides: TGTGCCAGCAGCGACGCCGTAGATACTGAGCAGTACTTC. It encodes CASSDAVDTEQYF. Supplemented by reference TRBV13 and TRBJ2-7, the full variable domain reads AAGVIQSPRHLIKEKRETATLKCYPIPRHDTVYWYQQGPGQDPQFLISFYEKMQSDKGSIPDRFSAQQFSDYHSELNMSSLELGDSALYFCASSDAVDTEQYFGPGTRLTVT.

The J gene is TRBJ1-5, the V gene TRBV20-1, with 7 bases fitting TRBD1. Germline CDR1 is DFQATT and CDR2 is SNEGSKA (reference sequence). The junction had 5 bases not matched to a gene; V was cut back by 3 bases and J by 0 bases. This CDR3 is 15 amino acids long. CDR3 sequence: CSASSRGTSNQPQHF. Written as DNA, the CDR3 is TGCAGTGCTAGCAGCAGGGGGACTAGCAATCAGCCCCAGCATTTT.

This rearrangement joins TRBV27 to TRBJ2-1; 10 bases align to TRBD2. Germline CDR1 MNHEY, CDR2 SMNVEV (reference sequence). V trimming: 8 bases; J trimming: 7 bases; junction bases outside the gene matches: 8. The CDR3 contains 14 residues. Written as DNA, the CDR3 is TGTGCCAGCCGAGGAGCGGGGGGGCCGAATGAGCAGTTCTTC. Its translation is CASRGAGGPNEQFF.